A single sample is the source of the 26 T cell receptor beta chains below, sequenced in a study of shared clonotypes between healthy human individuals. Naive CD8 cells lacked CD45RO, underwent positive selection for CCR7 and left out terminally differentiated effector memory CD45RA+ cells. The repertoire was sequenced with immunoSEQ multiplex PCR; TCRdb's copy has only in-frame clones and lacks some. The repertoire includes more than 500,000 clones, approximately 96% of them detected once, and approximately 0.12% sits in the top ten. The sample was naive CD8+ T cells sorted from blood. These receptors were collected from a woman in her 30s in good health.

This chain uses TRBV4-1 with TRBJ1-2, with D uncertain. The V gene's germline CDR1 is MGHRA and CDR2 YSYEKL. Trimming cost V 1 base and J 4 bases, with 10 bases left between them. The CDR3 has 14 amino acids. In DNA form, the CDR3 reads TGCGCCAGCAGCCAAGTCGGAGACCTCTATGGCTACACCTTC. Encoded protein: CASSQVGDLYGYTF.

A remark on this clone: Additional DNA sequences in this sample encode the identical CDR3. The genes are TRBV6-1 and TRBJ2-7, with unresolved D. The CDR3 contains 13 residues. V lost 1 base and J 4 bases, leaving 8 bases between the germline ends. Germline CDR1 reads MNHNS; CDR2 reads SASEGT. The chain's CDR3 is CASSEGWGYEQYF. The CDR3 bases are TGTGCCAGCAGTGAAGGATGGGGATACGAGCAGTACTTC.

The rearrangement joins TRBV10-2 to TRBJ2-1; tentatively, D is TRBD2 (6 bases). Germline V gene data show CDR1 as WSHSY and CDR2 as SAAADI. Between the trimmed V and J ends, which lost 6 bases and 1 base, there was a span of 10 bases. The CDR3 runs to 14 residues. CDR3 residues: CASRGGGSYNEQFF. The CDR3 region has the DNA TGCGCCAGCAGGGGGGGAGGTTCCTACAATGAGCAGTTCTTC.

This chain links TRBV27 with TRBJ2-2; tentative D call: TRBD2 (5 bases). The CDR3 covers 14 residues. Germline CDR1 MNHEY, CDR2 SMNVEV (reference sequence). V was trimmed by 1 base and J by 5 bases, leaving 8 bases between them. CDR3 DNA: TGTGCCAGCAGTTTATTGAGGGAGACCGGGGAGCTGTTTTTT. As protein: CASSLLRETGELFF.

The DNA for the CDR3 is TGTGCCAGCAGCCCTAGCCGAGGCGCAGGGGCCGTCGGGGAGCAGTACTTC. Encoded protein: CASSPSRGAGAVGEQYF. J is TRBJ2-7 and V is TRBV7-9; D might be TRBD1 (6 bases). Trimming left V 5 bases short and J 7 bases short, with 27 bases between. Germline CDR1 SEHNR, CDR2 FQNEAQ (reference sequence). The CDR3 spans 17 residues.

This clone appeared a single time. The chain has TRBV27 and TRBJ2-7, with TRBD2 identical over 15 bases. CDR3 length: 15 residues. J was trimmed by 9 bases and V by 3 bases; bases with no gene match: 6. Germline values: CDR1 MNHEY, CDR2 SMNVEV (reference sequence). CDR3 nucleotides: TGTGCCAGCAGTTTGGGGACTAGCGGGAGGTCTGGGCAGTACTTC. Translation: CASSLGTSGRSGQYF.

J is TRBJ1-1 and V is TRBV9; D remains ambiguous. The CDR3 has 13 residues. Looked up from germline, CDR1 is SGDLS and CDR2 is YYNGEE. V was cut by 0 bases and J by 6 bases, with 9 bases left in between. CDR3 in amino acids: CASSVAGRAEAFF. The CDR3 DNA is TGTGCCAGCAGCGTAGCTGGGAGGGCTGAAGCTTTCTTT.

The J gene is TRBJ1-4, the V gene TRBV4-1; tentatively, D is TRBD1 (6 bases). V lost 2 bases and J lost 13, with 26 bases in between. The CDR3 sequence is 17 residues long. CDR1 is MGHRA, CDR2 YSYEKL, per germline. CDR3 DNA sequence: TGCGCCAGCAGCCAAACACCTTTGGGGGGCTCAACTGTCGGACTGTTTTTT. Amino acid sequence: CASSQTPLGGSTVGLFF.

The CDR3: CASSLTGAGVGDEQYF. CDR3 nucleotides: TGTGCCAGCAGTTTAACGGGGGCCGGTGTAGGCGACGAGCAGTACTTC. V gene TRBV27 combines with J gene TRBJ2-7, with D perhaps assigned TRBD1 or TRBD2 (6 bases each). CDR3 length: 16 residues. The V end lost 2 bases, the J end lost 5 bases, and 19 bases lay between the germline ends. Germline assignment: CDR1 MNHEY and CDR2 SMNVEV (reference sequence).

V gene TRBV7-2 combines with J gene TRBJ2-5; 7 nucleotides agree with TRBD1. The DNA end lines up better with TRBJ2-7; the J call may be wrong. Germline CDR1 is SGHTA and CDR2 is FQGNSA. This CDR3 region has 14 residues. The DNA of the CDR3 is TGTGCCAGCAGCGACCGGACAGGCTCCTACGAGCAGTACTTC. This translates into CASSDRTGSYEQYF.

The chain combines TRBV28 with TRBJ2-7, with D possibly matching TRBD1 (8 bases). The CDR3 spans 14 residues. V lost 6 bases and J 4 bases, leaving 16 bases between the germline ends. Germline V gene data show CDR1 as MDHEN and CDR2 as SYDVKM. For the CDR3, the DNA is TGTGCCAGCAGCTGGACAGGGCGGGGGTACGAGCAGTACTTC. Residues: CASSWTGRGYEQYF.

CDR3 coding DNA: TGCAGCGTAGAGACTAGCGAATCCTACGAGCAGTACTTC. Its translation: CSVETSESYEQYF. This sequence joins TRBV29-1 and TRBJ2-7; TRBD2 aligns across 8 bases. The CDR3 contains 13 residues. CDR1 is SQVTM and CDR2 is ANQGSEA in the germline V gene. Germline trimming cut 6 bases from V and 1 base from J; bases unmatched to any gene: 5.

This clone was observed a single time. The chain is built from TRBV7-8 and TRBJ1-3, with a possible D match to TRBD1 (5 bases). CDR3 length: 18 residues. V was trimmed by 5 bases and J by 0 bases, leaving 20 bases between them. Per the germline V gene, CDR1 is SGHVS and CDR2 is FQNEAQ. CDR3 residues: CASSPGLWGESSGNTIYF. In DNA form, the CDR3 reads TGTGCCAGCAGCCCGGGGTTATGGGGGGAGAGCTCTGGAAACACCATATATTTT.

The CDR3 loop reads CASSLSGLAGVGEQYF. DNA for the CDR3: TGTGCCAGCAGTTTATCGGGACTAGCGGGAGTCGGCGAGCAGTACTTC. The rearrangement links TRBV28 to TRBJ2-5; 14 bases agree with TRBD2. The DNA end is more similar to TRBJ2-7, so the J call may be wrong. There are 16 residues in the CDR3. Germline lookup yields CDR1 MDHEN and CDR2 SYDVKM.

The rearrangement uses TRBV5-4 and TRBJ1-2; D gene unclear. Germline V gives CDR1 SGHNT, CDR2 YYREEE (reference sequence). The CDR3 length is 14 residues. V lost 0 bases to trimming and J lost 1 base, with 7 bases between them. The CDR3 DNA reads as TGTGCCAGCAGCTTGGCGGCAGATAACTATGGCTACACCTTC. Its protein product is CASSLAADNYGYTF.

This chain links TRBV19 with TRBJ1-2, with D possibly being TRBD1 (6 bases). CDR1 is LNHDA, CDR2 SQIVND, per germline (reference sequence). The CDR3 spans 13 residues. The germline V and J ends were trimmed by 6 bases and 4 bases, with 12 bases remaining between them. Here the CDR3 reads CASRPTGLYGYTF. CDR3 DNA sequence: TGTGCCAGTAGACCGACAGGCCTCTATGGCTACACCTTC. Variable domain in full (rest from reference TRBV19 and TRBJ1-2): DGGITQSPKYLFRKEGQNVTLSCEQNLNHDAMYWYRQDPGQGLRLIYYSQIVNDFQKGDIAEGYSVSREKKESFPLTVTSAQKNPTAFYLCASRPTGLYGYTFGSGTRLTVV.

V gene TRBV29-1 combines with J gene TRBJ1-1; D ambiguous. The CDR3 is 11 amino acids. The V and J ends lost 5 bases and 8 bases respectively, with 12 bases between them. The germline V gene encodes CDR1 SQVTM and CDR2 ANQGSEA. The DNA of the CDR3 is TGCAGCGTTACGGAAGCCTGGGAAGCTTTCTTT. This codes for CSVTEAWEAFF.

The V gene is TRBV4-1, the J gene TRBJ2-7, with TRBD1 as a possible D gene (6 bases). Germline loops: CDR1 MGHRA, CDR2 YSYEKL. V was shortened by 0 bases and J by 4 bases, with 10 bases between the two germline ends. CDR3 size: 14 residues. CDR3 protein: CASSQDPGVYEQYF. In DNA, the CDR3 is TGCGCCAGCAGCCAAGATCCAGGGGTGTACGAGCAGTACTTC.

The chain links TRBV4-1 to TRBJ1-2, with D maybe TRBD1 (6 bases). Trimming shortened V by 0 bases and J by 4 bases, and 12 bases separated the two germline ends. The CDR3 runs to 15 residues. Germline V lookup: CDR1 MGHRA, CDR2 YSYEKL. CDR3 residues: CASSQDPRTAYGYTF. The CDR3 region has the DNA TGCGCCAGCAGCCAAGATCCCCGGACAGCCTATGGCTACACCTTC.

The chain joins TRBV5-5 to TRBJ2-7; TRBD2 matches 15 bases. The CDR3 contains 15 residues. The ends lost 4 bases at V and 4 bases at J; junction bases unmatched: 3. Germline V CDR1 and CDR2: SGHKS, YYEKEE (reference sequence). CDR3 sequence (DNA): TGTGCCAGCAGCCGTGGGACTAGCGGGAGGTACGAGCAGTACTTC. This sequence encodes CASSRGTSGRYEQYF.

Concerning this clone: This sample includes further DNA sequences coding for the same CDR3. This chain links TRBV6-6 with TRBJ2-7; the D is unclear. Between the trimmed V and J ends, which lost 3 bases and 1 base, there was a span of 7 bases. Germline CDR1 MNHNY, CDR2 SVGAGI (reference sequence). The CDR3 sequence is 13 residues long. Here the CDR3 DNA reads TGTGCCAGCAGTTATTCAAGTTCCTACGAGCAGTACTTC. Protein sequence: CASSYSSSYEQYF.

J is TRBJ2-3 and V is TRBV7-7, with TRBD2 matching 10 bases. The CDR3 spans 15 residues. With 3 bases clipped from V and 6 bases from J, the junction kept 6 bases outside the gene matches. CDR1 and CDR2 from the germline V gene are SSHAT and FNYEAQ (reference sequence). The chain's CDR3 is CASSFLAGAMDTQYF. The CDR3 DNA sequence: TGTGCCAGCAGCTTCCTAGCGGGAGCTATGGATACGCAGTATTTT.

As to this clone: In the same sample, other DNA sequences code for this CDR3. V is TRBV5-4 and J is TRBJ1-1; D may be TRBD1 (5 bases). Germline V gene lookup returns CDR1 SGHNT and CDR2 YYREEE (reference sequence). The CDR3 is 13 amino acids. Trimming removed 2 bases at V and 2 bases at J, with 7 bases between. CDR3 loop: CASSLWGNTEAFF. For the CDR3, the DNA is TGTGCCAGCAGCTTATGGGGCAACACTGAAGCTTTCTTT.

V gene TRBV5-6 combines with J gene TRBJ2-3; 12 bases align to TRBD2. The CDR3 length is 15 residues. Germline loops: CDR1 SGHDT, CDR2 YYEEEE. After removal of 7 bases from V and 2 bases from J, the junction contained 5 bases not matched to a gene. The CDR3 DNA sequence: TGTGCCAGCCATCTAGCGGGAGGGTACACAGATACGCAGTATTTT. Amino acid sequence: CASHLAGGYTDTQYF.

This chain connects TRBV4-1 to TRBJ2-2; 8 nucleotides align to TRBD1. V dropped 4 bases and J dropped 6; count of bases not matched to a gene: 7. Germline values: CDR1 MGHRA, CDR2 YSYEKL. This CDR3 is built from 15 residues. DNA for the CDR3: TGCGCCAGCAGCCCTGGACAGGGTCTTGCCGGGGAGCTGTTTTTT. It specifies CASSPGQGLAGELFF.

This clone was recorded only once. CDR3 residues: CASSASNGTASYEQYF. DNA for the CDR3: TGTGCCAGCAGTGCTTCGAATGGGACAGCATCCTACGAGCAGTACTTC. V and J are TRBV2 and TRBJ2-7, with TRBD1 matching over 7 bases. Per the germline V gene, CDR1 is SNHLY and CDR2 is FYNNEI. The CDR3 is 16 residues long. Trimming took 4 bases from V and 1 from J; bases not matched to a gene: 10.